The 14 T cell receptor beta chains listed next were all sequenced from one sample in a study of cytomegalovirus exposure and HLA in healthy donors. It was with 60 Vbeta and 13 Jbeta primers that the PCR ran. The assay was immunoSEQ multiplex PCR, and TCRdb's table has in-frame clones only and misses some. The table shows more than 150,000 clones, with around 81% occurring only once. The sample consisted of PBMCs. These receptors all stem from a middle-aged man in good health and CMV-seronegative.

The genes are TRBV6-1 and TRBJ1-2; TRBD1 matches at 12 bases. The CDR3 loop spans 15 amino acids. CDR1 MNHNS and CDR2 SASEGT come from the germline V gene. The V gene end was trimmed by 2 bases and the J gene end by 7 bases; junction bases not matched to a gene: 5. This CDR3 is CASSESGQGAGGYTF. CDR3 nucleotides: TGTGCCAGCAGTGAATCGGGACAGGGGGCGGGTGGCTACACCTTC.

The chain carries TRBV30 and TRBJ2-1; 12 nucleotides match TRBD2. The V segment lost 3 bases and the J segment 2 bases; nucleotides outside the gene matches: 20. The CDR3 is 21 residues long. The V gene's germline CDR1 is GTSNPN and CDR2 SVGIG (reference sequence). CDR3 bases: TGTGCCTGGAGCGTCTTGGAGAGACTAGCGGGAGTGGGGAGTACCTACAATGAGCAGTTCTTC. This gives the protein CAWSVLERLAGVGSTYNEQFF.

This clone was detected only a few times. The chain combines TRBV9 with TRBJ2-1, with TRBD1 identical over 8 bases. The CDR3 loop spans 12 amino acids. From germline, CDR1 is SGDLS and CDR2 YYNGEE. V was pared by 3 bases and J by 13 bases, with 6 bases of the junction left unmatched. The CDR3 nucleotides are TGTGCCAGCAGCGCCTCCGGGACAGGACAGTTCTTC. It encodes CASSASGTGQFF. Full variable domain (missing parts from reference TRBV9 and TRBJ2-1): DSGVTQTPKHLITATGQRVTLRCSPRSGDLSVYWYQQSLDQGLQFLIQYYNGEERAKGNILERFSAQQFPDLHSELNLSSLELGDSALYFCASSASGTGQFFGPGTRLTVL.

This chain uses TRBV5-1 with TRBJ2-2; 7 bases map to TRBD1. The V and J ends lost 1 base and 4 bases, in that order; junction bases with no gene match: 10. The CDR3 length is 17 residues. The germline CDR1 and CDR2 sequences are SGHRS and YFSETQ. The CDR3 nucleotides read TGCGCCAGCAGCTTGCAACTAGGGGGCTCGGGCACCGGGGAGCTGTTTTTT. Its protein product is CASSLQLGGSGTGELFF.

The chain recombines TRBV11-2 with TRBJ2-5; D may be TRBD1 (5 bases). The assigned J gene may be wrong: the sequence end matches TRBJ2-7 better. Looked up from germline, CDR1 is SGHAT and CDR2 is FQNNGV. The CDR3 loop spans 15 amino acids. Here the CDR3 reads CASSVQGPPNYEQYF. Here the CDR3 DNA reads TGTGCCAGCAGCGTCCAGGGTCCACCTAATTACGAGCAGTACTTC.

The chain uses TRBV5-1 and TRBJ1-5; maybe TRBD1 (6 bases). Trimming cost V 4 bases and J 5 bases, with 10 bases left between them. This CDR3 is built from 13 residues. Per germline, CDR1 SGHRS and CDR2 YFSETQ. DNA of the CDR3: TGCGCCAGCAGCGTGGGACAAGATCAGCCCCAGCATTTT. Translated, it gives CASSVGQDQPQHF.

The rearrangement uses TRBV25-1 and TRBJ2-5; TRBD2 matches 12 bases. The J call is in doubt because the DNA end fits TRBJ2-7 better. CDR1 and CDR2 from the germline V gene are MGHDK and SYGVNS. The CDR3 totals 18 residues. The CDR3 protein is CASSEYIPSGRGPYEQYF. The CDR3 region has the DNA TGTGCCAGCAGTGAATATATCCCTAGCGGGAGGGGACCCTACGAGCAGTACTTC.

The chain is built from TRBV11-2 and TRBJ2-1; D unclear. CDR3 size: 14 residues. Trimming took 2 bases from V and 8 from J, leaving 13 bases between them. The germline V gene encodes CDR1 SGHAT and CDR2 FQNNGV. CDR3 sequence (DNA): TGTGCCAGCAGCTTAAGACGCGTACAGTATGAGCAGTTCTTC. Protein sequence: CASSLRRVQYEQFF. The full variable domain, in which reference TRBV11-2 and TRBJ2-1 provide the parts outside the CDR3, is EAGVAQSPRYKIIEKRQSVAFWCNPISGHATLYWYQQILGQGPKLLIQFQNNGVVDDSQLPKDRFSAERLKGVDSTLKIQPAKLEDSAVYLCASSLRRVQYEQFFGPGTRLTVL.

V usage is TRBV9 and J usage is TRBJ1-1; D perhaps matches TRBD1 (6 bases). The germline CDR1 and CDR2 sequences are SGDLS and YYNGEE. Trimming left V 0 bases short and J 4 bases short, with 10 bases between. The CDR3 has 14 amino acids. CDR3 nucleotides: TGTGCCAGCAGCGTAGCGGCAGGGGCCACTGAAGCTTTCTTT. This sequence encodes CASSVAAGATEAFF.

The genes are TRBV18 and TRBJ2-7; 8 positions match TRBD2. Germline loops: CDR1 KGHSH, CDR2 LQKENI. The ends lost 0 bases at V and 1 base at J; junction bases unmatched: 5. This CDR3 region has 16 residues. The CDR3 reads CASSPPAQRESYEQYF. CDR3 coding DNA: TGTGCCAGCTCACCACCCGCCCAGCGGGAGTCCTACGAGCAGTACTTC. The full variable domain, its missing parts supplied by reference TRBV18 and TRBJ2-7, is NAGVMQNPRHLVRRRGQEARLRCSPMKGHSHVYWYRQLPEEGLKFMVYLQKENIIDESGMPKERFSAEFPKEGPSILRIQQVVRGDSAAYFCASSPPAQRESYEQYFGPGTRLTVT.

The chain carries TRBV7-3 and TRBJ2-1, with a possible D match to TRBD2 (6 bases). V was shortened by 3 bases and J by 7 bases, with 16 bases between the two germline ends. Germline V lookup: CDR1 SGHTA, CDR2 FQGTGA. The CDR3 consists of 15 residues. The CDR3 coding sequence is TGTGCCAGCAGCTTCTTACTCACGGGAGTTAATGAGCAGTTCTTC. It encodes CASSFLLTGVNEQFF.

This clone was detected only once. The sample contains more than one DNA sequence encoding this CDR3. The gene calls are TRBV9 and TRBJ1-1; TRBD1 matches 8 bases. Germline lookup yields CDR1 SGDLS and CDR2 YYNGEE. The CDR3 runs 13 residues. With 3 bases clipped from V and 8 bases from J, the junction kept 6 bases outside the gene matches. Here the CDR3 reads CASSGDRSQEAFF. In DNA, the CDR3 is TGTGCCAGCAGCGGGGACAGGTCGCAGGAAGCTTTCTTT.

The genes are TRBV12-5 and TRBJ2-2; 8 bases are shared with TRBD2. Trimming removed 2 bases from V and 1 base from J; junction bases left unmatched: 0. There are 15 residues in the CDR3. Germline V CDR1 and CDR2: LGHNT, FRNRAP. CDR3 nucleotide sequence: TGTGCTAGTGGTTTGACTAGCGGGAACACCGGGGAGCTGTTTTTT. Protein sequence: CASGLTSGNTGELFF.

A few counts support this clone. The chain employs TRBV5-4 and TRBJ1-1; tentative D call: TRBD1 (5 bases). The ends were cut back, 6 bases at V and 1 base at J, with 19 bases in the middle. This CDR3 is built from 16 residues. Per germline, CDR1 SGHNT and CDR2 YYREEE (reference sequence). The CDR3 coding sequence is TGTGCCAGCAACCCTGGGGGAGGGCAGGGGAACACTGAAGCTTTCTTT. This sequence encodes CASNPGGGQGNTEAFF.